This is a list of T cell receptor beta chains from one sample in a study of CD8 T cells in ankylosing spondylitis. MiXCR, run by TCRdb on the 5' RACE reads, gives a single entry per CDR3 protein. The data hold more than 500,000 distinct CDR3 sequences, with approximately 5.3% observed a single time. The sample taken for sequencing was blood, either unsorted or a sorted T cell fraction (not recorded which). The receptors shown here come from a male donor with ankylosing spondylitis. Each CDR3 is given without its conserved first and last residue.

v_call cdr3_aa
TRBV6-1 ASTTRTVDQPQH
TRBV5-1 ASTQGGTTNEKLF
TRBV29-1 SVAGGGETQY
TRBV28 ASSLPGRLYGYT
TRBV20-1 SARTNRGTGELF
TRBV20-1 SARGYGYT
TRBV29-1 SVPLGGANVLT
TRBV10-2 ASSVRVGYNEQF
TRBV7-2 ASSMRTSGGLLDTQY
TRBV5-1 ASRASGLRSYNEQF
TRBV7-3 ASSPRSGGAGNEQF
TRBV6-5 ASSYPVGVGEAF
TRBV28 ASSTRGQGMTEAF
TRBV6-2/TRBV6-3 ATSTGGVNQPQH
TRBV6-2/TRBV6-3 ASSYHPSGRAGETQY
TRBV20-1 SASGPGQFDNEQF
TRBV9 ASSVSRQETQY
TRBV7-2 ASTPRGGDGYT
TRBV29-1 SVVAKGALYGYT
TRBV20-1 SGYRQADTQY
TRBV7-9 ASSLGSSGMGNIQY
TRBV10-2 ASSDRVYQPQH
TRBV6-1 ASRPGVFSGANVLT
TRBV27 ASSLGTLNTGELF
TRBV29-1 SVVQSSYEQY
TRBV12-3/TRBV12-4 ASVTTGEDTEAF
TRBV29-1 SVDGGNIENTDTQY
TRBV6-5 ASSYSGTGIHNEQF
TRBV18 ASSQSGPNTEAF
TRBV6-1 ASSQGGNQPQH
TRBV29-1 SVEVWGLQGKYNEQF
TRBV29-1 SVRAGGPEYEQF
TRBV4-2 ASSPYDSSYNSPLH
TRBV5-1 ASSLEWAVQETQY
TRBV6-6 ASSSIAGGQF
TRBV7-8 ASRLNQETQY
TRBV3-1 ASTEATSGGVHTQY
TRBV4-2 ASSPPLAGLTDTQY
TRBV20-1 SASLRELLLTEAF
TRBV5-1 ASSPAGDGTEAF
TRBV7-2 ASSSGLAGGYNEQF